Listed below are T cell receptor beta chains from one sample, sequenced in a study of T cell responses to AZD1222 COVID-19 vaccine. Clones were sequenced by immunoSEQ multiplex PCR, and TCRdb holds only the in-frame ones, with some missing. The table includes about 92,000 clones, roughly 90% detected once. The sequences come from peripheral blood, collected on day 0 of AZD1222 vaccination. These receptors originate from an adult in good health. Each CDR3 is given with its conserved first and last residue. A D gene is named only where the DNA matches it firmly. A clone size is listed for some rows: how often the clone was seen (once, few, many), or a class if it is expanded.

CDR3aa	CDR3nt	v_gene	d_gene	j_gene	abundance
CASIQGTAGELFF	TGTGCCAGCATCCAGGGGACGGCCGGGGAGCTGTTTTTT	TRBV12-3/TRBV12-4	NA	TRBJ2-2	NA
CASSPTGQGRTEAFF	TGTGCCAGCAGCCCCACGGGACAGGGGAGGACTGAAGCTTTCTTT	TRBV7-3	TRBD1	TRBJ1-1	NA
CASSSNRGNTIYF	TGTGCCAGTAGTTCGAACAGAGGAAACACCATATATTTT	TRBV19	NA	TRBJ1-3	once
CASSPDRGKLFF	TGTGCCAGCAGTCCCGACAGGGGGAAACTGTTTTTT	TRBV28	TRBD1	TRBJ1-4	NA
CASSSRGTGNTGELFF	TGTGCCAGCAGCTCGAGGGGGACAGGGAACACCGGGGAGCTGTTTTTT	TRBV9	TRBD1	TRBJ2-2	NA
CASSEVWGTEAAFF	TGTGCCAGCAGTGAAGTTTGGGGAACTGAAGCAGCTTTCTTT	TRBV2	NA	TRBJ1-1	NA
CATSSAPPGAPYEQYF	TGTGCCACCAGCAGTGCCCCCCCTGGAGCTCCCTACGAGCAGTACTTC	TRBV15	NA	TRBJ2-7	NA
CASSGWTSGSPNEQFF	TGTGCCAGCAGCGGGTGGACTAGCGGGAGTCCCAATGAGCAGTTCTTC	TRBV11-2	TRBD2	TRBJ2-1	NA
CAWSRGTVSTDTQYF	TGTGCCTGGAGTCGGGGGACCGTCAGCACAGATACGCAGTATTTT	TRBV30	NA	TRBJ2-3	NA
CASRLQGARGTIYF	TGTGCCAGCAGGCTACAGGGGGCGCGGGGCACCATATATTTT	TRBV2	TRBD1	TRBJ1-3	NA
CASSIFGTNTGELFF	TGTGCCAGTAGTATATTCGGGACGAACACCGGGGAGCTGTTTTTT	TRBV19	NA	TRBJ2-2	NA
CASSLSRGQETQYF	TGTGCCAGCAGCTTAAGCAGGGGTCAAGAGACCCAGTACTTC	TRBV5-5	NA	TRBJ2-5	NA
CASSPPGRGVYEQYF	TGTGCCAGCTCACCACCTGGCAGGGGGGTTTACGAGCAGTACTTC	TRBV18	NA	TRBJ2-7	NA
CASSLIGFTVSSQETQYF	TGTGCCAGCAGCTTAATAGGCTTTACGGTCAGTTCGCAAGAGACCCAGTACTTC	TRBV7-3	NA	TRBJ2-5	NA
CASLQTGEFYEQYF	TGTGCCAGTTTACAGACAGGGGAGTTCTACGAGCAGTACTTC	TRBV19	TRBD1	TRBJ2-7	NA
CASSQDRVGSWLQETQYF	TGTGCCAGCAGCCAAGATAGGGTGGGGAGTTGGTTGCAAGAGACCCAGTACTTC	TRBV3-1/TRBV3-2	NA	TRBJ2-5	NA
CASSEGLAGQETQYF	TGTGCCAGCAGTGAGGGTCTAGCGGGTCAAGAGACCCAGTACTTC	TRBV2	TRBD2	TRBJ2-5	once
CASRVTGGEETQYF	TGTGCCAGCAGGGTCACAGGGGGCGAAGAGACCCAGTACTTC	TRBV11-2	TRBD1	TRBJ2-5	NA
CASSIGPGNEKLFF	TGTGCCAGTAGTATCGGCCCGGGGAATGAAAAACTGTTTTTT	TRBV19	NA	TRBJ1-4	NA
CASRHGNENEQFF	TGTGCCAGCAGGCACGGGAACGAGAATGAGCAGTTCTTC	TRBV6-5	NA	TRBJ2-1	NA
CASSQELLAGYEQYF	TGTGCCAGCAGCCAAGAACTACTAGCGGGCTACGAGCAGTACTTC	TRBV4-2	TRBD2	TRBJ2-7	NA
CASSQQADTDTQYF	TGTGCCAGCAGCCAACAAGCGGACACAGATACGCAGTATTTT	TRBV7-3	NA	TRBJ2-3	NA
CASRPGTGGRRYTF	TGTGCCAGCAGACCCGGGACAGGTGGGAGGCGCTACACCTTC	TRBV28	TRBD1	TRBJ1-2	NA
CASSNQNNSPLHF	TGTGCCAGCAGCAATCAGAATAATTCACCCCTCCACTTT	TRBV27	NA	TRBJ1-6	NA
CASSIRTSGRSPYNEQFF	TGTGCCAGTAGTATAAGGACTAGCGGGAGGTCTCCCTACAATGAGCAGTTCTTC	TRBV19	TRBD2	TRBJ2-1	NA
CASSYTQGAYEQYF	TGTGCCAGCAGTTACACACAGGGCGCCTACGAGCAGTACTTC	TRBV6-2/TRBV6-3	NA	TRBJ2-7	NA
CASSSHVNYGYTF	TGTGCCAGCAGTTCCCACGTTAACTATGGCTACACCTTC	TRBV28	NA	TRBJ1-2	NA
CASSFGLDQPQHF	TGTGCCAGCAGCTTCGGACTGGATCAGCCCCAGCATTTT	TRBV7-2	NA	TRBJ1-5	NA
CASSQDPGGPGANVLTF	TGTGCCAGCAGCCAAGATCCCGGGGGTCCTGGGGCCAACGTCCTGACTTTC	TRBV9	NA	TRBJ2-6	NA
CASSLKSNTEAFF	TGTGCCAGCAGTTTAAAGTCGAACACTGAAGCTTTCTTT	TRBV12-3/TRBV12-4	NA	TRBJ1-1	NA
CASSPGLGEQFF	TGTGCCAGCAGCCCCGGCCTGGGGGAGCAGTTCTTC	TRBV7-3	NA	TRBJ2-1	NA
CASSPLGLAGRATDTQYF	TGTGCCAGCAGCCCTCTAGGGCTAGCGGGAAGGGCGACAGATACGCAGTATTTT	TRBV9	TRBD2	TRBJ2-3	NA
CASSQDLRGAYTDTQYF	TGCGCCAGCAGCCAAGATCTTCGGGGGGCATACACAGATACGCAGTATTTT	TRBV4-3	NA	TRBJ2-3	NA
CASSVGGAGQPQHF	TGTGCCAGCAGCGTGGGGGGGGCGGGACAGCCCCAGCATTTT	TRBV5-4	NA	TRBJ1-5	NA
CASSRSIGLLFAEQYF	TGTGCCAGCAGCCGAAGTATCGGGCTACTCTTCGCCGAGCAGTACTTC	TRBV3-1/TRBV3-2	NA	TRBJ2-7	few
CASSDPAGAKNIQYF	TGTGCCAGCAGTGATCCAGCGGGGGCCAAAAACATTCAGTACTTC	TRBV2	TRBD2	TRBJ2-4	NA
CASSLGFGGLVLTDTQYF	TGTGCCAGCAGCTTGGGGTTTGGGGGACTAGTCCTCACAGATACGCAGTATTTT	TRBV5-5	TRBD2	TRBJ2-3	once
CASSLRPGQGETEAFF	TGTGCCAGCAGCTTACGCCCGGGACAGGGGGAGACTGAAGCTTTCTTT	TRBV7-3	TRBD1	TRBJ1-1	NA
CAWTSGVQETQYF	TGTGCCTGGACTAGCGGGGTACAAGAGACCCAGTACTTC	TRBV30	TRBD2	TRBJ2-5	NA
CASYRGQNNEQFF	TGTGCCAGCTATCGGGGTCAAAACAATGAGCAGTTCTTC	TRBV12-3/TRBV12-4	NA	TRBJ2-1	NA
CSLGGGHEQYF	TGCAGCCTGGGGGGGGGCCACGAGCAGTACTTC	TRBV20-1	NA	TRBJ2-7	NA
CASSPPGTGNYGTDTQYF	TGTGCCAGCAGTCCACCCGGGACAGGGAATTACGGCACAGATACGCAGTATTTT	TRBV6-6	TRBD1	TRBJ2-3	NA
CASRILGGYNSPLHF	TGTGCCAGCAGGATCCTCGGGGGTTATAATTCACCCCTCCACTTT	TRBV5-5	NA	TRBJ1-6	NA
CASSPLASNEQFF	TGTGCCAGCAGCCCTCTAGCGAGCAATGAGCAGTTCTTC	TRBV12-3/TRBV12-4	NA	TRBJ2-1	NA
CASKNLGSEDTQYF	TGTGCCAGTAAAAATTTAGGGAGTGAAGATACGCAGTATTTT	TRBV19	NA	TRBJ2-3	NA
CATERPQTKYGYTF	TGTGCCACCGAGAGGCCCCAGACTAAGTATGGCTACACCTTC	TRBV11-3	NA	TRBJ1-2	NA
CASSLGTSGRHSEQYF	TGTGCTAGCAGCTTAGGTACTAGCGGGAGACACAGCGAGCAGTACTTC	TRBV7-7	TRBD2	TRBJ2-7	NA
CSVEAIGTYEQYF	TGCAGCGTTGAAGCGATCGGAACCTACGAGCAGTACTTC	TRBV29-1	NA	TRBJ2-7	once
CATSAAEGFSGANVLTF	TGTGCCACCTCCGCCGCGGAGGGCTTCTCTGGGGCCAACGTCCTGACTTTC	TRBV24-1	NA	TRBJ2-6	NA
CANALPGTDTQYF	TGTGCCAACGCCCTCCCTGGCACAGATACGCAGTATTTT	TRBV12-3/TRBV12-4	NA	TRBJ2-3	NA
CASSWDEGGSSGNTIYF	TGTGCCAGCAGCTGGGACGAGGGGGGGAGCTCTGGAAACACCATATATTTT	TRBV5-5	NA	TRBJ1-3	NA